What follows is one T cell receptor (beta chain) and its context. Sequenced by immunoSEQ multiplex PCR; TCRdb stores in-frame clones only, minus some. The sample holds around 79,000 clones; about 89% are singletons and the top ten take over 11%. The data stem from a study of blood T cell repertoires in COVID-19. Per germline, CDR1 SEHNR and CDR2 FQNEAQ (reference sequence). The CDR3 is made up of 13 amino acids. V shed 4 bases and J shed 2 bases, with 8 bases lying between them. The source is a man between 65 and 79 years old with active or convalescent COVID-19. What was sequenced was peripheral blood. V and J are TRBV7-9 and TRBJ1-1; D is perhaps TRBD1 (6 bases). The CDR3 DNA follows: TGTGCCAGCAGCTCACAGGGAAACACTGAAGCTTTCTTT. Amino acid sequence: CASSSQGNTEAFF.